Following are 12 T cell receptor beta chains from one sample sequenced in a study of blood T cell repertoires in COVID-19. The data were produced by immunoSEQ multiplex PCR, yet TCRdb's version contains in-frame clones alone and is incomplete. The sample includes hundreds of thousands of clones, around 90% seen only once; the top ten take about 15%. The sequenced sample consisted of PBMCs or T cells enriched from blood (not recorded which). The receptors stem from a woman in her forties or fifties with acute COVID-19.

This chain connects TRBV28 to TRBJ1-2, with a weak D call TRBD1 (6 bases). The CDR3 is made up of 14 amino acids. Germline CDR1 MDHEN, CDR2 SYDVKM. The V end was cut by 5 bases, the J end by 3 bases, with 13 bases between. CDR3 DNA sequence: TGTGCCAGCAGTGGTTGGGGGCTCTACTATGGCTACACCTTC. It is translated as CASSGWGLYYGYTF.

This clone appeared a single time. CDR3 nucleotides: TGTGCCAGCAGCTTAAGGACAGGGGGGTTTACAGATACGCAGTATTTT. It encodes CASSLRTGGFTDTQYF. V gene TRBV11-2 combines with J gene TRBJ2-3, with 10 bases that match TRBD1. The CDR3 runs to 16 residues. V lost 2 bases, J lost 3 bases, and 5 bases stayed unmatched. Germline CDR1 SGHAT, CDR2 FQNNGV.

The CDR3 region is CASSSSSGRTYEQYF. The CDR3 DNA follows: TGTGCCAGCAGTTCCTCTAGCGGGAGAACCTACGAGCAGTACTTC. The rearrangement joins TRBV27 to TRBJ2-7; TRBD2 matches 10 bases. The V gene's germline CDR1 is MNHEY and CDR2 SMNVEV (reference sequence). CDR3 length equals 15 residues. Losses at the gene ends were 4 bases for V and 2 bases for J; bases not matched to a gene: 5.

The V and J genes are TRBV27 and TRBJ1-2, with D perhaps TRBD1 (5 bases). The V end was cut by 5 bases, the J end by 6 bases, with 16 bases between. CDR1 and CDR2 (germline): MNHEY, SMNVEV (reference sequence). CDR3 size: 14 residues. The CDR3 DNA is TGTGCCAGCAGTCCCCAGGGCAGGGTGGATGGCTACACCTTC. It specifies CASSPQGRVDGYTF.

The rearrangement uses TRBV11-2 and TRBJ2-7; possible D gene TRBD2, 5 bases. Trimming pared 5 bases from V and 4 bases from J, leaving 12 bases between. Germline V gives CDR1 SGHAT, CDR2 FQNNGV. This CDR3 region has 13 residues. The CDR3 loop is CASSPAGQYEQYF. The CDR3 nucleotides are TGTGCCAGCAGCCCGGCGGGCCAATACGAGCAGTACTTC.

The rearrangement links TRBV12-3 or TRBV12-4 to TRBJ1-2; 9 bases align to TRBD1. V dropped 3 bases and J dropped 8; count of bases not matched to a gene: 4. The CDR3 is made up of 13 amino acids. Here the CDR3 DNA reads TGTGCCAGCAGTTTGGGACAGGGTGACGGCTACACCTTC. This encodes CASSLGQGDGYTF.

This chain joins TRBV29-1 and TRBJ2-5; D is uncertain. V shed 1 base and J shed 5 bases, with 11 bases lying between them. The CDR3 runs to 13 residues. CDR1 and CDR2 from the germline V gene are SQVTM and ANQGSEA. Written as DNA, the CDR3 is TGCAGCGTTGAAGGCCAGACTCTCGAGACCCAGTACTTC. Translated, it gives CSVEGQTLETQYF.

This chain connects TRBV27 to TRBJ1-2; 7 bases agree with TRBD1. The CDR3 has 13 amino acids. Germline CDR1 MNHEY, CDR2 SMNVEV (reference sequence). The V gene end was trimmed by 10 bases and the J gene end by 2 bases; junction bases not matched to a gene: 7. In DNA, the CDR3 is TGTGCCACTTGGACAGGCTCAAACTATGGCTACACCTTC. Amino acids: CATWTGSNYGYTF.

The V call is TRBV7-9, the J call TRBJ1-2, with D unclear. Germline-derived CDR1 and CDR2 are SEHNR and FQNEAQ (reference sequence). Trimming took 5 bases from V and 2 from J, leaving 9 bases between them. The CDR3 is 13 amino acids. Written as DNA, the CDR3 is TGTGCCAGCAGCCGGGAAGGGAACTATGGCTACACCTTC. Residues: CASSREGNYGYTF.

This clone was observed a handful of times. In DNA, the CDR3 is TGTGCCAGCAGCTCTGATTCCAGGACAGGGAATGGCTACACCTTC. It is translated as CASSSDSRTGNGYTF. The chain carries TRBV7-2 and TRBJ1-2, with 8 bases lining up with TRBD1. After removal of 4 bases from V and 6 bases from J, the junction contained 10 bases not matched to a gene. This CDR3 comprises 15 residues. Germline V gene data show CDR1 as SGHTA and CDR2 as FQGNSA.

This clone occurred a few times. The chain combines TRBV27 with TRBJ1-6; 7 nucleotides agree with TRBD1. Germline V CDR1 and CDR2: MNHEY, SMNVEV (reference sequence). CDR3 size: 17 residues. V was pared by 8 bases and J by 7 bases, with 17 bases of the junction left unmatched. The CDR3 loop is CASSEPSGGQPNSPLHF. CDR3 sequence (DNA): TGTGCCAGCTCCGAACCGTCTGGGGGACAGCCCAATTCACCCCTCCACTTT.

V usage is TRBV28 and J usage is TRBJ2-7; D ambiguous. V was clipped by 5 bases and J by 0 bases, with 11 bases between them. The V gene's germline CDR1 is MDHEN and CDR2 SYDVKM. The CDR3 has 14 residues. CDR3 amino acids: CASSPAGASYEQYF. The DNA of the CDR3 is TGTGCCAGCAGTCCCGCAGGCGCCTCCTACGAGCAGTACTTC.